This T cell receptor beta chain was sequenced during a study of immune characteristics of hereditary and idiopathic chronic pancreatitis. With regard to the full study: Local pancreatic immune cells and TCRbeta repertoires were profiled in hereditary and idiopathic chronic pancreatitis and were compared with control organ donor pancreases. TCRbeta sequencing included roughly five control pancreases, roughly seven pancreases with hereditary chronic pancreatitis and about 6 pancreases with idiopathic chronic pancreatitis. The gDNA-based approach was selected because the approach required minimal in vitro experimental manipulation of T cells infiltrating the pancreas. On the study overall, not on this receptor specifically: Patient tissue was available only at the time of TPIAT, so disease duration differences may have influenced immune findings. Numbers of productive TCR rearrangements correlated positively with disease severity scores among roughly 14 chronic pancreatitis patients. Compared with controls, TCRbeta repertoire diversity was significantly higher and clonality was lower in both chronic pancreatitis groups. The study did not include chronic pancreatitis caused by alcohol use.

Chronic pancreatitis pancreas tissue was obtained from patients undergoing total pancreatectomy with islet autotransplantation (TPIAT). The chronic pancreatitis patients who were included had no known history of diabetes. For TCRbeta sequencing, genomic DNA was extracted directly from bulk pancreas tissue without sorting T cells. No particular cause of disease was identified in the patients with idiopathic chronic pancreatitis. Pancreas tissues were collected consecutively from patients and organ donors at two US centers. Receptor amplification or capture employed the immunoSEQ multiplex PCR assay. The TCRbeta CDR3 region and neighboring sequences were amplified from pancreatic genomic DNA and then sequenced. On the authors' methods: Repertoire diversity was assessed as a mean normalized Shannon-Wiener index, and productive clonality and productive rearrangement counts were also measured. The nonparametric Mann-Whitney U test was used to compare repertoire metrics between controls and chronic pancreatitis. CDR3beta sequences with identical amino acid composition and length across subjects were defined as shared clonotypes. As stored in TCRdb, this immuneACCESS dataset retains in-frame rearrangements with V and J assigned. A fraction of the clones does not appear; measured against another copy, unresolved V genes explain less than half of the discrepancy, and the remainder lacks a known reason. V and J calls plus clone size are reproduced from that table; the DNA served to infer D and trimming. Recorded for this sample are 8,500 to 9,500 clones; roughly 77% of them occurred a single time. Around 14% of the sample comes from the top ten.

Of note for this clone: This receptor's antigen is unknown. Base qualities are not at hand, and no much larger clone is one base apart.

The sequence derives from a human donor with chronic pancreatitis. Sequenced material: pancreas tissue with idiopathic chronic pancreatitis. The cell subset or site label here, explained by the study, means: chronic pancreatitis without an identified cause.

The DNA sequence reads TGTGCCAGCAGTTACTCTCAGGGTGCCCCCTCCTACGAGCAGTACTTC. This codes for CASSYSQGAPSYEQYF. The rearranged chain carries TRBV6-5 and TRBJ2-7; 5 matching bases give a weak D call of TRBD1. CDR1 and CDR2 are drawn from the germline V gene: MNHEY, SVGAGI. A distance of 12 bases separates the germline ends of V and J, which lose 0 bases and 0 bases respectively. The CDR3 sequence holds 16 residues, the cysteine and phenylalanine included. CDR3 DNA only is kept here, 48 bases in frame from base 1.